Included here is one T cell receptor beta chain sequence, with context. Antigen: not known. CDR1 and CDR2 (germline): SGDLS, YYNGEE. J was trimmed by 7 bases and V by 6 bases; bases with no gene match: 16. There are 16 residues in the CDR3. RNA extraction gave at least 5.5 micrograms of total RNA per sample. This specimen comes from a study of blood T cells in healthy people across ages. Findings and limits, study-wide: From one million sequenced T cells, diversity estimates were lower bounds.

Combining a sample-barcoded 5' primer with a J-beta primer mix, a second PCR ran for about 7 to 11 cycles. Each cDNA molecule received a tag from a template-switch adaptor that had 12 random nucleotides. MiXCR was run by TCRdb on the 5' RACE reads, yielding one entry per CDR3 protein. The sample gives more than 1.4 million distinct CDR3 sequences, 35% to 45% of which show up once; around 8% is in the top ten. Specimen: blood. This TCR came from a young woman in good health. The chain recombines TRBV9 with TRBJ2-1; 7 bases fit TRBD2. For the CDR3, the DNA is TGTGCCAGCACCCTTTCTAGCGGCCCTGGGGGGAATGAGCAGTTCTTC. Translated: CASTLSSGPGGNEQFF.